The entry below gives a single T cell receptor beta chain sequence along with its context. Its cognate antigen is unknown. These data are taken from a study of shared clonotypes between healthy human individuals. V shed 2 bases and J shed 8 bases, with 16 bases lying between them. The CDR3 consists of 13 residues. CDR1 and CDR2 (germline): SQVTM, ANQGSEA. Sequencing used immunoSEQ multiplex PCR; TCRdb keeps in-frame clones, though not all of them. In the table there are roughly 1.5 million clones, nearly 99% of which are singletons. Study results and limitations: The generation probabilities recorded for non-shared clonotypes fell below those of clonotypes shared by all four donors.

The sequenced material came from naive CD4+ T cells sorted from blood. The subset here: CD45RA+ positively selected. The sequence came from a man aged 30 to 39 in good health. V gene TRBV29-1 combines with J gene TRBJ2-7, with D possibly called TRBD1 or TRBD2 (6 bases each). CDR3 region: CSVERDWGRQQYF. CDR3 in DNA: TGCAGCGTTGAACGGGACTGGGGGCGGCAGCAGTACTTC.